This T cell receptor beta chain derives from a study of Graves' ophthalmopathy and Graves' hyperthyroidism. Study background: Peripheral blood was collected at initial diagnosis, before any treatment. General study points: A model built from 13 signatures distinguished ophthalmopathy from stable hyperthyroidism with 87.88% sensitivity and approximately 80% specificity.

The CDR3 sequence is 16 residues long. CDR1 SGHRS and CDR2 YFSETQ come from the germline V gene. The V gene end was trimmed by 4 bases and the J gene end by 5 bases; junction bases not matched to a gene: 11. RNA transcripts served as template for amplifying TCR beta CDR3 sequences. HTBI-primed first-round RT-PCR preceded second-round multiplex PCR. TCRdb re-analysed the multiplex PCR reads in MiXCR, keeping a single row per CDR3 protein. The sample contains approximately 500,000 distinct CDR3 sequences, roughly an eighth of which appear only once. Additional autoimmune diseases, uncontrolled infections, pregnancy or lactation disqualified patients. Clinicians made diagnoses from clinical symptoms, serum thyroxine, TRAb, thyroid ultrasound and orbital computed tomography. This clonotype was picked up many times. The target antigen is unknown.

The chain has TRBV5-1 and TRBJ1-2; the match to TRBD1 covers 10 bases. The sequence came from a woman under 40 with Graves' ophthalmopathy. The sample consisted of blood. CDR3 sequence (DNA): TGCGCCAGCAGCAAAAAGGCACCGGGACAGGGGTATGGCTACACCTTC. Its protein product is CASSKKAPGQGYGYTF.